This TCR beta chain was profiled in a study of cytomegalovirus exposure and HLA in healthy donors. On the study more broadly: Findings of an earlier analysis included around 120 million unique TCR beta sequences from 190 million or so T cells. Counted in an early data release were roughly 87 million unique TCRs from HLA-typed donors.

The PCR made use of 60 Vbeta and 13 Jbeta primers. Clones were read by immunoSEQ multiplex PCR, and TCRdb kept only the in-frame ones, dropping some. This table has over 150,000 clones, around 80% appearing once. Losses at the gene ends were 0 bases for V and 1 base for J; bases not matched to a gene: 8. This CDR3 contains 16 residues. The V gene's germline CDR1 is SQVTM and CDR2 ANQGSEA. This TCR was sampled from a woman in her sixties in good health and CMV-seropositive. The V call is TRBV29-1, the J call TRBJ2-7; 8 bases match TRBD1. Sequencing was carried out using PBMCs. The CDR3 protein is CSVEDRGTGGSYEQYF. The CDR3 coding sequence is TGCAGCGTTGAAGATCGCGGAACAGGGGGTTCCTACGAGCAGTACTTC.